These 5 T cell receptor beta chains came from one sample sequenced in a study of blood T cell repertoires in COVID-19. Repertoires were generated with immunoSEQ multiplex PCR, while TCRdb's copy carries only in-frame clones and drops some. This table holds 88,000 or so clones, 81% found once. Specimen: peripheral blood. These receptor sequences come from a man aged 60 to 75 with acute or convalescent COVID-19.

V and J are TRBV11-2 and TRBJ1-4, with 9 positions matching TRBD1. Germline V gene data show CDR1 as SGHAT and CDR2 as FQNNGV. This CDR3 has 15 residues. The V segment lost 1 base and the J segment 8 bases; nucleotides outside the gene matches: 5. The CDR3 protein is CASSLVMDRGEKLFF. In nucleotides, the CDR3 is TGTGCCAGCAGCTTAGTAATGGACAGGGGCGAAAAACTGTTTTTT.

The genes are TRBV7-3 and TRBJ2-2; D possibly corresponds to TRBD2 (6 bases). Germline CDR1 SGHTA, CDR2 FQGTGA. The CDR3 totals 15 residues. V was shortened by 4 bases and J by 4 bases, with 13 bases between the two germline ends. CDR3 sequence reads: CASSSTPGSTGELFF. CDR3 DNA: TGTGCCAGCAGCTCCACCCCCGGGAGCACCGGGGAGCTGTTTTTT.

The chain is built from TRBV19 and TRBJ2-7, with 9 bases fitting TRBD1. J gave up 4 bases and V 7 bases, and 11 bases lay outside the gene matches. Germline CDR1 reads LNHDA; CDR2 reads SQIVND (reference sequence). There are 15 residues in the CDR3. The chain's CDR3 is CASKGDRDNRYEQYF. In DNA, the CDR3 is TGTGCCAGTAAAGGGGACAGGGATAATAGATACGAGCAGTACTTC.

Here the CDR3 DNA reads TGCAGCGTTGGTTTACGACAGGACCCCTACAATGAGCAGTTCTTC. As protein: CSVGLRQDPYNEQFF. The rearrangement joins TRBV29-1 to TRBJ2-1; possible D gene TRBD1, 6 bases. This CDR3 is 15 amino acids long. Trimming shortened V by 4 bases and J by 2 bases, and 15 bases separated the two germline ends. CDR1 is SQVTM and CDR2 is ANQGSEA in the germline V gene.

The chain carries TRBV7-2 and TRBJ2-7; 8 bases align to TRBD1. Germline assignment: CDR1 SGHTA and CDR2 FQGNSA. V dropped 3 bases and J dropped 3; count of bases not matched to a gene: 7. This CDR3 region has 15 residues. This CDR3 reads CASSLGRGQGYEQYF. In DNA, the CDR3 is TGTGCCAGCAGCTTGGGCCGTGGACAGGGCTACGAGCAGTACTTC.